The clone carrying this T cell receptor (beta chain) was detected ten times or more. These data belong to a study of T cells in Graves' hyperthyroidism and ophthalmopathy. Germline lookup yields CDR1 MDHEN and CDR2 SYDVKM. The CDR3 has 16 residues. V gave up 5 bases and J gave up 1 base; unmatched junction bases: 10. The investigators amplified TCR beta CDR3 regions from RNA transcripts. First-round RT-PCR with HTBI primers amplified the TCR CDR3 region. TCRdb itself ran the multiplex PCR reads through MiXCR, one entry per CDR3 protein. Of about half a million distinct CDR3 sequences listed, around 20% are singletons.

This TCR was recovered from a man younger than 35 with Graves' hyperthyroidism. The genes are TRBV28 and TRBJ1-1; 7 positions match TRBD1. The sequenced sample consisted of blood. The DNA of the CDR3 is TGTGCCAGCAGTCCGACAGGGATGCTTCAGAACACTGAAGCTTTCTTT. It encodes CASSPTGMLQNTEAFF.